Described below is a single TCR beta chain sequence and its context. Its antigen remains unidentified. The sample is drawn from a study of cytomegalovirus exposure and HLA in healthy donors. Study details: Around 89 million unique TCRs from HLA-typed donors made up an early data release. Study-level points and caveats: Certain indistinguishable V segments, among them TRBV6-2 and TRBV6-3, were excluded. CMV serostatus alone was available as immune exposure information.

The PCR used 60 Vbeta and 13 Jbeta primers. Measured with immunoSEQ multiplex PCR; TCRdb has only the in-frame clones, and not every one. The sample holds some 170,000 clones, about 72% seen once. Germline V lookup: CDR1 SEHNR, CDR2 FQNEAQ (reference sequence). This CDR3 has 14 amino acids. V was clipped by 5 bases and J by 2 bases, with 12 bases between them. The source material was PBMCs. This receptor was taken from a young man in good health and CMV-seropositive. V is TRBV7-9 and J is TRBJ2-5; D is perhaps TRBD1 (6 bases). The CDR3 sequence: CASSLQGGQETQYF. The CDR3 DNA follows: TGTGCCAGCAGCCTGCAAGGGGGACAAGAGACCCAGTACTTC.